One and the same sample provided the 12 T cell receptor beta chains below, sequenced in a study of blood T cell repertoires in COVID-19. Assay used: immunoSEQ multiplex PCR; TCRdb lists only in-frame clones, some missing. This sample yields 350,000 or so clones, of which around nine tenths are seen a single time; about 3.9% belongs to the top ten. The sample taken for sequencing was peripheral blood. The origin of the receptors is a woman aged 55 to 70 with COVID-19, enrolled during active disease.

The chain uses TRBV2 and TRBJ2-3; TRBD2 aligns across 7 bases. Germline CDR1 is SNHLY and CDR2 is FYNNEI. J lost 0 bases, V lost 9 bases, and 6 bases had no gene match. The CDR3 totals 14 residues. DNA of the CDR3: TGTGCCAGTGAGCGGGGATCTAGCACAGATACGCAGTATTTT. Its protein is CASERGSSTDTQYF.

The rearrangement links TRBV5-6 to TRBJ1-1, with a weak D call TRBD1 (6 bases). The CDR3 is made up of 15 amino acids. The germline V gene encodes CDR1 SGHDT and CDR2 YYEEEE. The ends were cut back, 4 bases at V and 1 base at J, with 14 bases in the middle. The CDR3 DNA reads as TGTGCCAGCAGCACCACCCAGGGGAAGAACACTGAAGCTTTCTTT. Protein product: CASSTTQGKNTEAFF.

The CDR3 reads CASSPGQVRADTQYF. The CDR3, as DNA: TGTGCCAGCAGTCCCGGACAGGTCAGGGCAGATACGCAGTATTTT. J is TRBJ2-3 and V is TRBV6-5; 7 bases line up with TRBD1. The V segment lost 5 bases and the J segment 4 bases; nucleotides outside the gene matches: 9. This CDR3 contains 15 residues. The germline V gene encodes CDR1 MNHEY and CDR2 SVGAGI.

The CDR3 DNA is TGTGCCAGCAGTTACGAAAACAGGGGGTACCATGGCTACACCTTC. It specifies CASSYENRGYHGYTF. The chain recombines TRBV6-6 with TRBJ1-2, with 8 nucleotides matching TRBD1. Germline CDR1 is MNHNY and CDR2 is SVGAGI (reference sequence). This CDR3 region has 15 residues. V lost 2 bases and J lost 6; bases outside the gene matches: 8.

The V call is TRBV7-9, the J call TRBJ2-1, with TRBD2 as a possible D gene (6 bases). Trimming removed 5 bases from V and 3 bases from J, with 11 bases in between. Looked up from germline, CDR1 is SEHNR and CDR2 is FQNEAQ (reference sequence). This CDR3 spans 14 amino acids. The DNA for the CDR3 is TGTGCCAGCAGCGAGCGGGTCCTCTACAATGAGCAGTTCTTC. Translated: CASSERVLYNEQFF.

V is TRBV30 and J is TRBJ1-5; D may be TRBD1 (6 bases). The CDR3 is made up of 16 amino acids. Trimming removed 3 bases at V and 5 bases at J, with 20 bases between. The germline V gene has CDR1 GTSNPN and CDR2 SVGIG (reference sequence). CDR3 loop: CAWSPPGQRRYQPQHF. CDR3 coding DNA: TGTGCCTGGAGCCCCCCCGGACAGAGAAGGTATCAGCCCCAGCATTTT.

This clone is a singleton in its sample. The chain employs TRBV29-1 and TRBJ2-2; 7 positions agree with TRBD1. Trimming at V came to 7 bases and at J to 0 bases, leaving 8 bases not matched to a gene. The CDR3 totals 15 residues. Germline V CDR1 and CDR2: SQVTM, ANQGSEA. The CDR3 DNA follows: TGCAGCGCCAGGCCCACAGGGGCGAACACCGGGGAGCTGTTTTTT. It codes for CSARPTGANTGELFF.

The DNA of the CDR3 is TGTGCCAGCAGTTACTACACAGGGAATTCACCCCTCCACTTT. This sequence encodes CASSYYTGNSPLHF. The chain links TRBV6-6 to TRBJ1-6; D may be TRBD1 (6 bases). V was pared by 1 base and J by 7 bases, with 8 bases between. The germline CDR1 and CDR2 sequences are MNHNY and SVGAGI (reference sequence). This CDR3 spans 14 amino acids.

The rearrangement joins TRBV4-1 to TRBJ1-4; D possibly corresponds to TRBD1 (5 bases). The CDR3 runs to 17 residues. The V end was cut by 3 bases, the J end by 8 bases, with 22 bases between. The germline V gene has CDR1 MGHRA and CDR2 YSYEKL. DNA of the CDR3: TGCGCCAGCAGCCACGGGGGGAGCCTAGCCTCCGGGGAAAAACTGTTTTTT. This gives the protein CASSHGGSLASGEKLFF.

This clone was found once. The CDR3 DNA reads as TGTGCCAGCAGCGACAGGTTGGGGCATACACCCCTCCACTTT. Protein product: CASSDRLGHTPLHF. J is TRBJ1-6 and V is TRBV11-2; a possible D gene is TRBD1 (6 bases). This CDR3 spans 14 amino acids. Germline V CDR1 and CDR2: SGHAT, FQNNGV. V lost 5 bases and J lost 11, with 16 bases in between.

The V gene is TRBV7-9, the J gene TRBJ2-3, with 12 positions matching TRBD2. Germline CDR1 and CDR2: SEHNR and FQNEAQ (reference sequence). There are 19 residues in the CDR3. V was pared by 0 bases and J by 4 bases, with 11 bases of the junction left unmatched. DNA for the CDR3: TGTGCCAGCAGCTTAGCACCGGGACTAGCGGGCTCAAGGGCAGATACGCAGTATTTT. Residues: CASSLAPGLAGSRADTQYF.

The rearrangement uses TRBV30 and TRBJ1-1; 7 bases are a match to TRBD1. From germline, CDR1 is GTSNPN and CDR2 SVGIG (reference sequence). Trimming removed 2 bases from V and 6 bases from J; junction bases left unmatched: 9. CDR3 length: 14 amino acids. This chain's CDR3 is CAWSSKGAPPEAFF. DNA of the CDR3: TGTGCCTGGAGTTCTAAGGGGGCTCCGCCTGAAGCTTTCTTT. Using reference TRBV30 and TRBJ1-1 for the parts outside the CDR3, the full variable domain is SQTIHQWPATLVQPVGSPLSLECTVEGTSNPNLYWYRQAAGRGLQLLFYSVGIGQISSEVPQNLSASRPQDRQFILSSKKLLLSDSGFYLCAWSSKGAPPEAFFGQGTRLTVV.